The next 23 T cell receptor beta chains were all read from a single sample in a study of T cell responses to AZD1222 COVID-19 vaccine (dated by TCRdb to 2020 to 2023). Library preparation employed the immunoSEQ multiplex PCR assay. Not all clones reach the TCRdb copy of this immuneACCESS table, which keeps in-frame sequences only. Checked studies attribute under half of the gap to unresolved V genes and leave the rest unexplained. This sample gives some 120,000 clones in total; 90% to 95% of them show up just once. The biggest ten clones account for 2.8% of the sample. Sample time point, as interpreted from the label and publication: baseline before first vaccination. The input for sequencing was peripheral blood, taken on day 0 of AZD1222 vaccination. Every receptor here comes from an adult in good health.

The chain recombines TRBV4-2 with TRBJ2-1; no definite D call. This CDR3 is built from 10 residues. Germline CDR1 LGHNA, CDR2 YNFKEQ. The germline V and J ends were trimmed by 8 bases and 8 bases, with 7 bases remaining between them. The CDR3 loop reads CASGWDEQFF. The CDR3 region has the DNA TGTGCCAGCGGATGGGATGAGCAGTTCTTC.

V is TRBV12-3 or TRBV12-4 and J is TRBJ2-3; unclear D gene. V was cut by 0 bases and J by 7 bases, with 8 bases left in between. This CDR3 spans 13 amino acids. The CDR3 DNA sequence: TGTGCCAGCAGTTTAGCGCCCAGCCATACGCAGTATTTT. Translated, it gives CASSLAPSHTQYF.

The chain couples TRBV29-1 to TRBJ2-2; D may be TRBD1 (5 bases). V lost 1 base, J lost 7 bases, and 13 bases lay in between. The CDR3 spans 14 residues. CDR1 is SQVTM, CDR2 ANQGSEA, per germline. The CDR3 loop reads CSVEVEKGNGELFF. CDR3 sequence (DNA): TGCAGCGTTGAAGTCGAAAAGGGGAACGGGGAGCTGTTTTTT.

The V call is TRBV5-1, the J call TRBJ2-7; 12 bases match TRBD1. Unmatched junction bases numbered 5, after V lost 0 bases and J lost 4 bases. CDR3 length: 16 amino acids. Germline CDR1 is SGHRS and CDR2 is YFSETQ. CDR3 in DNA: TGCGCCAGCAGCTTGGATCCGGGACAGGGGGCATACGAGCAGTACTTC. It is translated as CASSLDPGQGAYEQYF.

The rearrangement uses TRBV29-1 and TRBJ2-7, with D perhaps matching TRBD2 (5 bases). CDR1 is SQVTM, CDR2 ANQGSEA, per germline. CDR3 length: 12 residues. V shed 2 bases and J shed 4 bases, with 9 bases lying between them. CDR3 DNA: TGCAGCGTTGAACGCGGGTCTTACGAGCAGTACTTC. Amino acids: CSVERGSYEQYF.

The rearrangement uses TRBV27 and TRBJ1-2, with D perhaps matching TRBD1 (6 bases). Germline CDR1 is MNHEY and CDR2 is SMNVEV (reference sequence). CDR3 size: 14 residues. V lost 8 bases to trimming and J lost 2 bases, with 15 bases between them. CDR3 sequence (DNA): TGTGCCAGCGGTCCATCAGGGGCCAACTATGGCTACACCTTC. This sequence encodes CASGPSGANYGYTF.

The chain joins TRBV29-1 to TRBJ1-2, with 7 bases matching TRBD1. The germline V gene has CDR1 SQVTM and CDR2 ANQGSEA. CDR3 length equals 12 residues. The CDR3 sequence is CSFSRDSHGYTF. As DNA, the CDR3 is TGCAGTTTTTCCCGGGACAGCCATGGCTACACCTTC.

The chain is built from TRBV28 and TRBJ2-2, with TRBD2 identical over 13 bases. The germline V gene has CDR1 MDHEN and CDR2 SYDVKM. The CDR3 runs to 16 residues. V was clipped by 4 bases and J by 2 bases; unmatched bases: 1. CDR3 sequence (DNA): TGTGCCAGCAGTTGGGGACTAGCGGGAAACACCGGGGAGCTGTTTTTT. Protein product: CASSWGLAGNTGELFF.

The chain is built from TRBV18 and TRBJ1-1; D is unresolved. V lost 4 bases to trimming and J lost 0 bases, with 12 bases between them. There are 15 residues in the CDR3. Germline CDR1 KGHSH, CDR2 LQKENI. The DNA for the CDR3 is TGTGCCAGCTCACTTTCTGGCACCCTGAACACTGAAGCTTTCTTT. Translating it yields CASSLSGTLNTEAFF.

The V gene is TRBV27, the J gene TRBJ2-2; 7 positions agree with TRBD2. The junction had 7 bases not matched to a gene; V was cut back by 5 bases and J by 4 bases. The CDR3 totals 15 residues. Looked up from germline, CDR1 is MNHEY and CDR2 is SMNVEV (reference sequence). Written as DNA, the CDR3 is TGTGCCAGCAGTCCCCGGGACTATGGCACCGGGGAGCTGTTTTTT. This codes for CASSPRDYGTGELFF.

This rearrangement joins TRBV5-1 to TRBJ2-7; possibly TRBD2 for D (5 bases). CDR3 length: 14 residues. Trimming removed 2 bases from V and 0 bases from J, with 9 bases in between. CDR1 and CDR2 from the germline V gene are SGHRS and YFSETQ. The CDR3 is CASSFGGGSYEQYF. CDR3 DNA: TGCGCCAGCAGCTTTGGAGGCGGCTCCTACGAGCAGTACTTC. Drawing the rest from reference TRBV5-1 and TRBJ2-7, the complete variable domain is KAGVTQTPRYLIKTRGQQVTLSCSPISGHRSVSWYQQTPGQGLQFLFEYFSETQRNKGNFPGRFSGRQFSNSRSEMNVSTLELGDSALYLCASSFGGGSYEQYFGPGTRLTVT.

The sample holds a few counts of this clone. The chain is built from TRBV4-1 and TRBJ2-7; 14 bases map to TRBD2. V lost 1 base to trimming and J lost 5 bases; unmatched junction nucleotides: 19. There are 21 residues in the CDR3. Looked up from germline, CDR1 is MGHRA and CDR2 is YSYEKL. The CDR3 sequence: CASSQVLSLRGLAGVPNEQYF. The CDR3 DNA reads TGCGCCAGCAGCCAAGTATTGTCCCTTCGGGGACTAGCGGGAGTTCCAAACGAGCAGTACTTC.

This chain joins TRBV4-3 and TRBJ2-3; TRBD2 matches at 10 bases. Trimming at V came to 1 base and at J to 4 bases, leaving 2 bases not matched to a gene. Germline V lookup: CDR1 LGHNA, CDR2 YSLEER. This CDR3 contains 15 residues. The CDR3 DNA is TGCGCCAGCAGCCAAGGACTAGCGGGCTCAGATACGCAGTATTTT. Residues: CASSQGLAGSDTQYF.

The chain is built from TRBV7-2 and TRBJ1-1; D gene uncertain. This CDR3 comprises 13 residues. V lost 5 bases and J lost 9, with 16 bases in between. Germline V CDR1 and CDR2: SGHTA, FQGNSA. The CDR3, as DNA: TGTGCCAGCAGCAATCCATCCCATATAAAAGCTTTCTTT. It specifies CASSNPSHIKAFF.

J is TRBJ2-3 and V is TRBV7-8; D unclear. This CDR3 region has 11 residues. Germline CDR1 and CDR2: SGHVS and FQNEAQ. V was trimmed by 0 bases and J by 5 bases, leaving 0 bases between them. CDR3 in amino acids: CASSLADTQYF. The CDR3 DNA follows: TGTGCCAGCAGCTTAGCAGATACGCAGTATTTT.

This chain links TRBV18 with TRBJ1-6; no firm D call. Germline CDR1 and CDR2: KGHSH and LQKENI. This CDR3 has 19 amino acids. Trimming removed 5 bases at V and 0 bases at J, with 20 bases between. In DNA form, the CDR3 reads TGTGCCAGCTCAGCACGGCTGGGCCTAACTAGCTCCTATAATTCACCCCTCCACTTT. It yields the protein CASSARLGLTSSYNSPLHF.

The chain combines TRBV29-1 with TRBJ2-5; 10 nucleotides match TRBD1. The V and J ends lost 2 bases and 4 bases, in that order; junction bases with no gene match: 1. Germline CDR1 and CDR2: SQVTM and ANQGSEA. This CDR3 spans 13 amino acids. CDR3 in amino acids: CSVERQGAETQYF. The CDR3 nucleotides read TGCAGCGTTGAAAGACAGGGGGCAGAGACCCAGTACTTC.

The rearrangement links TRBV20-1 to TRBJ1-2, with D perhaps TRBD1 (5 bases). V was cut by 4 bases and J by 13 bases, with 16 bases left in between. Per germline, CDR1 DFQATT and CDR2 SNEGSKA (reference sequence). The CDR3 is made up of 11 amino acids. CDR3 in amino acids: CSATYYSGGTF. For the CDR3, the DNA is TGCAGTGCTACTTACTACAGCGGGGGCACCTTC.

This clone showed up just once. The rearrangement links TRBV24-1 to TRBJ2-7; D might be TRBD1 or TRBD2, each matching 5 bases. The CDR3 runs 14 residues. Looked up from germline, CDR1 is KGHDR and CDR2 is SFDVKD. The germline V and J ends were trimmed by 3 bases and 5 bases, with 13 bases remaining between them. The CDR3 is CATSDPQSGHEQYF. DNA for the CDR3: TGTGCCACCAGTGATCCCCAATCGGGACACGAGCAGTACTTC.

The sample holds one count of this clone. CDR3: CASSLWRASGNTIYF. Written as DNA, the CDR3 is TGTGCCAGCTCGTTATGGCGAGCCTCTGGAAACACCATATATTTT. V gene TRBV5-6 combines with J gene TRBJ1-3, with D unresolved. CDR1 is SGHDT and CDR2 is YYEEEE in the germline V gene. Deletions cut 7 bases from V and 0 bases from J, with 14 bases between. The CDR3 sequence is 15 residues long.

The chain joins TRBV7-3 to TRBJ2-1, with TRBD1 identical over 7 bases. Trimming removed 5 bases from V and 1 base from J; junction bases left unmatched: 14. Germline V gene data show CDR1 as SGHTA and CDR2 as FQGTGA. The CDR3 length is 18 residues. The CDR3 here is CASSPLGGPSFSYNEQFF. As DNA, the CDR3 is TGTGCCAGCAGCCCGCTAGGGGGCCCGAGCTTTTCCTACAATGAGCAGTTCTTC.

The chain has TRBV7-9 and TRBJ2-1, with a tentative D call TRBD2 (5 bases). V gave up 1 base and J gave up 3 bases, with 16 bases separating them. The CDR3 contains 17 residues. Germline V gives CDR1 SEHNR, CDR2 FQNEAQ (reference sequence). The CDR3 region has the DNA TGTGCCAGCAGCTTAGTCGAGGGAATCCCCATCTACAATGAGCAGTTCTTC. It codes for CASSLVEGIPIYNEQFF.

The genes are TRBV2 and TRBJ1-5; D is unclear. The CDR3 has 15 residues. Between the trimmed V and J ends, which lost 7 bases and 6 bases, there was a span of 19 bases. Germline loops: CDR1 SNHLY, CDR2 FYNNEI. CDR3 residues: CASNVGPTWGQPQHF. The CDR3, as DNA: TGTGCCAGCAATGTCGGCCCGACCTGGGGTCAGCCCCAGCATTTT.